This paragraph covers one TCR beta chain sequence. Its target is not known. The data originate from a study of shared clonotypes between healthy human individuals. Study observations and caveats: Represented diversity (both genetic and exposure-history) was limited by the small number of donors. Sequencing depth was expected to influence donor clonotype sharing.

TCRdb's copy holds only in-frame clones and misses some; the assay was immunoSEQ multiplex PCR. The sample has a few hundred thousand clones, around 70% seen once. Sample: memory CD4+ T cells sorted from blood. Subset: CD45RA-negative fraction. The sequence derives from a man under 40 in good health.

CDR3 in amino acids: CASSNYAGAGNTIYF. The CDR3 coding sequence is TGTGCCAGCAGCAATTACGCCGGAGCTGGAAACACCATATATTTT. The chain joins TRBV28 to TRBJ1-3; D gene unclear. Germline CDR1 MDHEN, CDR2 SYDVKM. With 6 bases removed from V and 2 bases from J, the gap between germline ends came to 14 bases. The CDR3 consists of 15 residues.